This passage covers 18 T cell receptor beta chains from one sample sequenced in a study of TIL therapy for anti-PD-1-resistant metastatic lung cancer. Time point described: pre-treatment sample, taken before nivolumab and TIL therapy. The libraries were made with immunoSEQ v3. The table came from immunoSEQ multiplex PCR; TCRdb's copy has only in-frame clones and leaves some out. The sample yields about 32,000 clones, around three quarters seen once. The specimen comprised blood, sampled at baseline. These receptors came from a woman aged 30 to 85 with non-small cell lung cancer.

The chain joins TRBV5-5 to TRBJ2-3; TRBD2 matches 11 bases. Germline CDR1 is SGHKS and CDR2 is YYEKEE (reference sequence). The CDR3 is 16 residues long. The ends lost 4 bases at V and 2 bases at J; junction bases unmatched: 6. The CDR3 region is CASSLGLAVFTDTQYF. CDR3 DNA sequence: TGTGCCAGCAGCCTGGGACTAGCGGTTTTCACAGATACGCAGTATTTT.

The chain combines TRBV6-5 with TRBJ2-3; 7 nucleotides match TRBD1. The length of the CDR3 is 13 residues. Unmatched junction bases numbered 5, after V lost 5 bases and J lost 6 bases. Germline CDR1 reads MNHEY; CDR2 reads SVGAGI. The CDR3 region is CASSPYRGDTQYF. Here the CDR3 DNA reads TGTGCCAGCAGTCCCTACAGGGGTGATACGCAGTATTTT.

In its sample, this clone was seen once. The chain has TRBV4-1 and TRBJ2-1; D perhaps matches TRBD2 (6 bases). There are 14 residues in the CDR3. V was pared by 1 base and J by 8 bases, with 12 bases between. Per the germline V gene, CDR1 is MGHRA and CDR2 is YSYEKL. DNA for the CDR3: TGCGCCAGCAGCCAAGGACTAGGCTTCCATGAGCAGTTCTTC. It is translated as CASSQGLGFHEQFF.

In this sample, this clone turned up a few times. V gene TRBV5-1 combines with J gene TRBJ2-7, with D unresolved. The CDR3 sequence is 13 residues long. In germline, CDR1 is SGHRS, CDR2 YFSETQ. V shed 4 bases and J shed 2 bases, with 10 bases lying between them. The CDR3 bases are TGCGCCAGCAGCCCCGTGACCCCCTACGAGCAGTACTTC. Its translation: CASSPVTPYEQYF.

V is TRBV6-5 and J is TRBJ2-1, with TRBD2 identical over 8 bases. Germline CDR1 and CDR2: MNHEY and SVGAGI. This CDR3 spans 16 amino acids. V was clipped by 1 base and J by 7 bases; unmatched bases: 9. In DNA form, the CDR3 reads TGTGCCAGCAGTTACTATGCGCGGGAGGCCAGTAATGAGCAGTTCTTC. This translates into CASSYYAREASNEQFF.

This clone was recorded once. The genes are TRBV5-1 and TRBJ2-1, with 7 bases aligning to TRBD2. J lost 4 bases, V lost 0 bases, and 4 bases had no gene match. Germline loops: CDR1 SGHRS, CDR2 YFSETQ. The CDR3 is 15 residues long. CDR3 DNA: TGCGCCAGCAGCTTGGGGGAGGGCGCTTACAATGAGCAGTTCTTC. As protein: CASSLGEGAYNEQFF.

The V call is TRBV7-8, the J call TRBJ2-3; 9 positions agree with TRBD2. With 6 bases clipped from V and 2 bases from J, the junction kept 21 bases outside the gene matches. Germline lookup yields CDR1 SGHVS and CDR2 FQNEAQ. This CDR3 has 20 amino acids. The CDR3 DNA follows: TGTGCCAGCAGTTACAAGGGACTAGCTTTAAAACCCAGGGACACAGATACGCAGTATTTT. Residues: CASSYKGLALKPRDTDTQYF. The full variable domain, with the rest looked up from reference TRBV7-8 and TRBJ2-3, is GAGVSQSPRYKVAKRGQDVALRCDPISGHVSLFWYQQALGQGPEFLTYFQNEAQLDKSGLPSDRFFAERPEGSVSTLKIQRTQQEDSAVYLCASSYKGLALKPRDTDTQYFGPGTRLTVL.

This chain connects TRBV9 to TRBJ2-1, with TRBD2 matching 13 bases. V was clipped by 2 bases and J by 6 bases; unmatched bases: 11. CDR1 and CDR2 from the germline V gene are SGDLS and YYNGEE. This CDR3 is built from 18 residues. The CDR3 coding sequence is TGTGCCAGCAGCGTGAGGACTAGCGGGAGTGGTAGGGGCAATGAGCAGTTCTTC. As protein: CASSVRTSGSGRGNEQFF.

The genes are TRBV30 and TRBJ1-5, with D possibly being TRBD1 (5 bases). The CDR3 is 13 amino acids. CDR1 is GTSNPN, CDR2 SVGIG, per germline (reference sequence). V was clipped by 4 bases and J by 2 bases, with 9 bases between them. The CDR3 loop is CAWTVGGNQPQHF. CDR3 bases: TGTGCCTGGACGGTGGGGGGCAATCAGCCCCAGCATTTT.

The chain uses TRBV7-9 and TRBJ1-4; D uncertain. Between the trimmed V and J ends, which lost 6 bases and 3 bases, there was a span of 8 bases. Germline CDR1 SEHNR, CDR2 FQNEAQ (reference sequence). The CDR3 contains 13 residues. The CDR3 sequence: CASSSGPNEKLFF. Written as DNA, the CDR3 is TGTGCCAGCAGTTCTGGGCCTAATGAAAAACTGTTTTTT.

The rearrangement uses TRBV18 and TRBJ1-1, with unresolved D. Trimming removed 7 bases from V and 1 base from J, with 13 bases in between. The CDR3 covers 14 residues. Germline CDR1 KGHSH, CDR2 LQKENI. CDR3 loop: CASLTDVRNTEAFF. The DNA of the CDR3 is TGTGCCAGCTTAACCGACGTTAGGAACACTGAAGCTTTCTTT.

This chain joins TRBV6-1 and TRBJ2-7; D gene uncertain. This CDR3 is 12 amino acids long. Germline lookup yields CDR1 MNHNS and CDR2 SASEGT. V was trimmed by 0 bases and J by 4 bases, leaving 4 bases between them. CDR3: CASSEAGYEQYF. In nucleotides, the CDR3 is TGTGCCAGCAGTGAAGCAGGGTACGAGCAGTACTTC.

V usage is TRBV27 and J usage is TRBJ2-5; TRBD1 is a possible D gene (6 bases). V lost 1 base and J 4 bases, leaving 13 bases between the germline ends. The CDR3 extends over 15 amino acids. Germline loops: CDR1 MNHEY, CDR2 SMNVEV (reference sequence). CDR3 loop: CASSLYPGAVETQYF. Written as DNA, the CDR3 is TGTGCCAGCAGTTTATATCCAGGGGCCGTAGAGACCCAGTACTTC.

V and J are TRBV27 and TRBJ2-5, with 12 bases that match TRBD2. Germline CDR1 MNHEY, CDR2 SMNVEV (reference sequence). J was trimmed by 2 bases and V by 4 bases; bases with no gene match: 8. The CDR3 is 17 residues long. The CDR3 protein is CASSSRLAGVTQETQYF. CDR3 nucleotide sequence: TGTGCCAGCAGTTCACGACTAGCGGGAGTGACTCAAGAGACCCAGTACTTC.

This chain links TRBV2 with TRBJ2-5; the D is unclear. V lost 3 bases and J 5 bases, leaving 13 bases between the germline ends. Germline V gene sequence: CDR1 SNHLY, CDR2 FYNNEI. This CDR3 is built from 14 residues. CDR3 coding DNA: TGTGCCAGCAGTGATCCCTCCCACGGGGAGACCCAGTACTTC. It translates to CASSDPSHGETQYF.

This chain connects TRBV6-1 to TRBJ1-2, with 8 bases matching TRBD1. The germline V gene has CDR1 MNHNS and CDR2 SASEGT. The CDR3 extends over 14 amino acids. V was clipped by 7 bases and J by 2 bases; unmatched bases: 6. CDR3 amino acids: CASTRTGPNYGYTF. CDR3 DNA sequence: TGTGCCAGCACCAGGACAGGGCCGAACTATGGCTACACCTTC.

V usage is TRBV19 and J usage is TRBJ2-7; D is ambiguous. Germline loops: CDR1 LNHDA, CDR2 SQIVND (reference sequence). Trimming shortened V by 3 bases and J by 7 bases, and 10 bases separated the two germline ends. The CDR3 spans 12 residues. Here the CDR3 DNA reads TGTGCCAGTAGTATCGCGGAAGGGGAGCAGTACTTC. Translating gives CASSIAEGEQYF.

This clone appeared a single time. DNA for the CDR3: TGCGCCAGCCAAAGTGGGTCTGGGGCCAACGTCCTGACTTTC. Translating it yields CASQSGSGANVLTF. The V gene is TRBV5-1, the J gene TRBJ2-6, with D unclear. The ends were cut back, 7 bases at V and 1 base at J, with 9 bases in the middle. Per germline, CDR1 SGHRS and CDR2 YFSETQ. This CDR3 spans 14 amino acids.